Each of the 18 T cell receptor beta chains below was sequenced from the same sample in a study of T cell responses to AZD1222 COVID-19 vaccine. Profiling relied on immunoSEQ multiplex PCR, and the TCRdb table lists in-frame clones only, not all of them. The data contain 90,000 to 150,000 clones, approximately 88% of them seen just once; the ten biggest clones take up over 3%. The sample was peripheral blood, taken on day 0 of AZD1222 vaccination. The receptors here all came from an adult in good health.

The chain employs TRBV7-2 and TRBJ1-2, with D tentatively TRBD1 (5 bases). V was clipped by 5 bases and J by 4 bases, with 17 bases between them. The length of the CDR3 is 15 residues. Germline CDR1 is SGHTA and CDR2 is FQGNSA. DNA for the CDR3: TGTGCCAGCAGCCGTCGACAGTCAGGGCCCTATGGCTACACCTTC. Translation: CASSRRQSGPYGYTF. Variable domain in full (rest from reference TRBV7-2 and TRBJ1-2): GAGVSQSPSNKVTEKGKDVELRCDPISGHTALYWYRQSLGQGLEFLIYFQGNSAPDKSGLPSDRFSAERTGGSVSTLTIQRTQQEDSAVYLCASSRRQSGPYGYTFGSGTRLTVV.

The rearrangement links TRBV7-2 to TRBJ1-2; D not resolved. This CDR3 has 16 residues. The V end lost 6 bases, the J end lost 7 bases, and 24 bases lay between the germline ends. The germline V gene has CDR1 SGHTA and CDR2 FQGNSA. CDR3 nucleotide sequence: TGTGCCAGCAGTTTCACTGCGGTAGGCAGTCTATTTGGCTACACCTTC. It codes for CASSFTAVGSLFGYTF. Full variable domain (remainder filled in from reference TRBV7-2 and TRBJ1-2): GAGVSQSPSNKVTEKGKDVELRCDPISGHTALYWYRQSLGQGLEFLIYFQGNSAPDKSGLPSDRFSAERTGGSVSTLTIQRTQQEDSAVYLCASSFTAVGSLFGYTFGSGTRLTVV.

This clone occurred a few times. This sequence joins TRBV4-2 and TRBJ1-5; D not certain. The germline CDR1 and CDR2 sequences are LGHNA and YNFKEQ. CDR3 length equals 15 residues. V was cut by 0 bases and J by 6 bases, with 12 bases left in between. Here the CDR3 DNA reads TGTGCCAGCAGCCAAGATGTGAAGGTGAGTCAGCCCCAGCATTTT. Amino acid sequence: CASSQDVKVSQPQHF.

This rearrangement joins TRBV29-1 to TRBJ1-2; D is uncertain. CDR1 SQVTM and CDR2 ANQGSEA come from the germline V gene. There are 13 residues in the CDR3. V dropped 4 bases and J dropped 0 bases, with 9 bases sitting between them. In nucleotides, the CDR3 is TGCAGCGTTGCCCCGATAGCTAACTATGGCTACACCTTC. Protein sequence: CSVAPIANYGYTF.

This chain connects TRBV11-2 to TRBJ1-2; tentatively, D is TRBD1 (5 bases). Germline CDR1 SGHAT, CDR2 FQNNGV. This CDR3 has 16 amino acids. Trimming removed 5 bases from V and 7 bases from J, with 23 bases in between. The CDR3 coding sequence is TGTGCCAGCAGCCCTCGCCGGGGCAGCCGGGATGGTGGCTACACCTTC. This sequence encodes CASSPRRGSRDGGYTF.

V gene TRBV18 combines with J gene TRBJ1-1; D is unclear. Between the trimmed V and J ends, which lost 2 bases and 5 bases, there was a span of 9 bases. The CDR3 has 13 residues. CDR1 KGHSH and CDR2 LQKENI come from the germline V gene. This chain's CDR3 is CASSPIEGTEAFF. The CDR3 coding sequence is TGTGCCAGCTCACCAATAGAAGGGACTGAAGCTTTCTTT.

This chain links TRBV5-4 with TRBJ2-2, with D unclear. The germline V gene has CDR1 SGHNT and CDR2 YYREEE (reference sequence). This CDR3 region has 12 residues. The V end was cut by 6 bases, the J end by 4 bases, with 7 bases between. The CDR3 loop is CASTSRTGELFF. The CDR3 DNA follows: TGTGCCAGCACGTCCCGCACCGGGGAGCTGTTTTTT.

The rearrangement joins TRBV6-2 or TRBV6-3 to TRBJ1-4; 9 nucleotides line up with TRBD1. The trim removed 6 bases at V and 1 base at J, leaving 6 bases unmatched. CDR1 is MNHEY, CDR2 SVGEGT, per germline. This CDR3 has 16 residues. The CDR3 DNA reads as TGTGCCAGCAGCCCTGGACAGGGGTTAACTAATGAAAAACTGTTTTTT. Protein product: CASSPGQGLTNEKLFF.

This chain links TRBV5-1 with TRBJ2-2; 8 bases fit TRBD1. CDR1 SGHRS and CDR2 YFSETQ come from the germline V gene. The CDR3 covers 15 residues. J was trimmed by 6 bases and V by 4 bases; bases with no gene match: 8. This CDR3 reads CASSAGQALPGELFF. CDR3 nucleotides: TGCGCCAGCAGCGCGGGACAGGCCCTCCCCGGGGAGCTGTTTTTT.

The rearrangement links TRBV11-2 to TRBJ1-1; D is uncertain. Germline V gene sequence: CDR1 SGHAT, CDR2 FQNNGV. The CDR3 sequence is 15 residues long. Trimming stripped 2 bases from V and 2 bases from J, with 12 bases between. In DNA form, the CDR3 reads TGTGCCAGCAGCTTACCTGGGAACCCAAACACTGAAGCTTTCTTT. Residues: CASSLPGNPNTEAFF.

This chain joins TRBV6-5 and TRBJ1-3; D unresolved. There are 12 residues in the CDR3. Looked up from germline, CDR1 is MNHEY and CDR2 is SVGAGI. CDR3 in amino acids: CVVQSSGNTIYF. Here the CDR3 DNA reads TGTGTAGTACAGAGCTCTGGAAACACCATATATTTT.

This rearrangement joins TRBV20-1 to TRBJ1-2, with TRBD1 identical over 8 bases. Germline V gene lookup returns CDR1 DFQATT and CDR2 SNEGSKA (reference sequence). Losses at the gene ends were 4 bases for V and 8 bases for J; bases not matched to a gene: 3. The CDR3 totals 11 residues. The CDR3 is CSATGGSGYTF. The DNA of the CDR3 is TGCAGTGCTACAGGGGGCTCAGGCTACACCTTC.

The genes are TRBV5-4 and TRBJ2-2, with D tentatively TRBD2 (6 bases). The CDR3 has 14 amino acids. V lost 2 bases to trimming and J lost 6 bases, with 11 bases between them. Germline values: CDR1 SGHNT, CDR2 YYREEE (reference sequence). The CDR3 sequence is CASSLTGEAGELFF. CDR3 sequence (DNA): TGTGCCAGCAGCTTAACGGGGGAGGCCGGGGAGCTGTTTTTT.

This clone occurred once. CDR3 sequence (DNA): TGTGCCAGTAGTCCGGGGGGCCTTTATTCACCCCTCCACTTT. This sequence encodes CASSPGGLYSPLHF. The V call is TRBV19, the J call TRBJ1-6; D is perhaps TRBD1 (6 bases). There are 14 residues in the CDR3. The V and J ends lost 5 bases and 8 bases respectively, with 13 bases between them. Germline values: CDR1 LNHDA, CDR2 SQIVND (reference sequence).

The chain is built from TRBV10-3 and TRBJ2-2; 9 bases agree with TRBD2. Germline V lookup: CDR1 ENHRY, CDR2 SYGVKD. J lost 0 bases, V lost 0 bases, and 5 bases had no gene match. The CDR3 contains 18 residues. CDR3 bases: TGTGCCATCAGTGAGTCGTTAGCGGGGGCCGCGAACACCGGGGAGCTGTTTTTT. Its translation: CAISESLAGAANTGELFF.

CDR3 sequence reads: CASSLQGQRDEKLFF. CDR3 nucleotides: TGTGCCAGCAGTTTACAGGGGCAGAGGGATGAAAAACTGTTTTTT. The rearrangement uses TRBV28 and TRBJ1-4, with D maybe TRBD1 (6 bases). The V end was cut by 2 bases, the J end by 6 bases, with 13 bases between. This CDR3 spans 15 amino acids. Germline loops: CDR1 MDHEN, CDR2 SYDVKM.

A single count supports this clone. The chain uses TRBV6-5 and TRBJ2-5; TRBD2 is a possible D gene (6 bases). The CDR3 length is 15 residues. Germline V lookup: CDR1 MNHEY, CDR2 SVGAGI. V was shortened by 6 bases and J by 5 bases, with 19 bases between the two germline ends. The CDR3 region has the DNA TGTGCCAGCAGGGCCCGAGGGCAGGCGGGGGAGACCCAGTACTTC. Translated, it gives CASRARGQAGETQYF.

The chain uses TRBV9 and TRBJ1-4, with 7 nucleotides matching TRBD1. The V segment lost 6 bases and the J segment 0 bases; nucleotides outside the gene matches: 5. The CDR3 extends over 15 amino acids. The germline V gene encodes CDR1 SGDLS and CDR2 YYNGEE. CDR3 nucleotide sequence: TGTGCCAGCACCCCGACAGGGACAACTAATGAAAAACTGTTTTTT. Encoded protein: CASTPTGTTNEKLFF.